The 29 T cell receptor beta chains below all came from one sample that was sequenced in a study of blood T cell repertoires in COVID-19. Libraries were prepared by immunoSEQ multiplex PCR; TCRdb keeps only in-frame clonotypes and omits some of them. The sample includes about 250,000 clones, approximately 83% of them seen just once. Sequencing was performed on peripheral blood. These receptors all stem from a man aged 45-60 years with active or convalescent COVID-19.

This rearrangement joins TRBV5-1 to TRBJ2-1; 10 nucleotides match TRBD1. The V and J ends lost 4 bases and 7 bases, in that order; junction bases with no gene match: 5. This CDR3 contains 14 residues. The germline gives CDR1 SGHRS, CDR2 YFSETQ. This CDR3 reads CASSRGQGINEQFF. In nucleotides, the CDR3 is TGCGCCAGCAGCCGGGGACAGGGGATAAATGAGCAGTTCTTC.

The CDR3 here is CASSYQGQLGTDTQYF. The CDR3 coding sequence is TGTGCCAGCAGTTACCAAGGACAGCTGGGCACAGATACGCAGTATTTT. The chain has TRBV6-2 or TRBV6-3 and TRBJ2-3; TRBD1 is a possible D gene (6 bases). V lost 2 bases to trimming and J lost 1 base, with 13 bases between them. Per the germline V gene, CDR1 is MNHEY and CDR2 is SVGEGT. The CDR3 has 16 amino acids.

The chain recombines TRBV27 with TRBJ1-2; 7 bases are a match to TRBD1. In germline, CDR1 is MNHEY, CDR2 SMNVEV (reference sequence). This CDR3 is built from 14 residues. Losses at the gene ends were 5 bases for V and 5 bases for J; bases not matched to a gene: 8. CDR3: CASSTPGQAYGYTF. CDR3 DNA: TGTGCCAGCAGTACCCCTGGACAGGCGTATGGCTACACCTTC.

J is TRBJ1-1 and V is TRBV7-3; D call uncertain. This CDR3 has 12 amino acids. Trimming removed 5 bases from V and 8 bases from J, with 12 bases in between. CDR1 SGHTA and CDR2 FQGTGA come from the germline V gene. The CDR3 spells CASSQSGNEAFF. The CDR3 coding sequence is TGTGCCAGCAGCCAAAGCGGCAACGAAGCTTTCTTT.

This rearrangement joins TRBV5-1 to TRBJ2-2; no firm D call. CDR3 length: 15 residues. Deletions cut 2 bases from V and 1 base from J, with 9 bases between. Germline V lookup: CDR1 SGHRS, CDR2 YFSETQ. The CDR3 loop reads CASSLVQMNTGELFF. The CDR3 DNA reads TGCGCCAGCAGCTTAGTACAGATGAACACCGGGGAGCTGTTTTTT.

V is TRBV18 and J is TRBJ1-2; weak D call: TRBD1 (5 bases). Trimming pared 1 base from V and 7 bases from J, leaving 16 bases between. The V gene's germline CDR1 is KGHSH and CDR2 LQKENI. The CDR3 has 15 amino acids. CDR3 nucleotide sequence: TGTGCCAGCTCACCACTGATATCAGGGAACAGTGGCTACACCTTC. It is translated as CASSPLISGNSGYTF.

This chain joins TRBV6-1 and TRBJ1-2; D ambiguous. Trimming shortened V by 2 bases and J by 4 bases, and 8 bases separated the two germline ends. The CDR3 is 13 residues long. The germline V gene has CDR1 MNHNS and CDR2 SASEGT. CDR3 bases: TGTGCCAGCAGTGAAAGGCGGGGCTATGGCTACACCTTC. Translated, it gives CASSERRGYGYTF.

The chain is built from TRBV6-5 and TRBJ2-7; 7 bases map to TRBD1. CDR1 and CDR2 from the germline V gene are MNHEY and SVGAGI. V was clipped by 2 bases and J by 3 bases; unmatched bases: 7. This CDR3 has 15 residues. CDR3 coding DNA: TGTGCCAGCAGTTACCCACCGGGACAGTACTACGAGCAGTACTTC. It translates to CASSYPPGQYYEQYF.

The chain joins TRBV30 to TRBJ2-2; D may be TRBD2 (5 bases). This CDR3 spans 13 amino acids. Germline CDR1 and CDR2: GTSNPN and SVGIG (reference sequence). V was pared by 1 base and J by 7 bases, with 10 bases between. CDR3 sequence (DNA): TGTGCCTGGAGTGCGCGGGTAGGCGGGGAGCTGTTTTTT. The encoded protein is CAWSARVGGELFF.

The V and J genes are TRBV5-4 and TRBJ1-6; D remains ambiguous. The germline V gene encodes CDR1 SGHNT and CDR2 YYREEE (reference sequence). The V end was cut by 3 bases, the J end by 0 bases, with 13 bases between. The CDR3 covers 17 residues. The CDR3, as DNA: TGTGCCAGCAGCTCAACACCCAAAAGCTCCTATAATTCACCCCTCCACTTT. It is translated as CASSSTPKSSYNSPLHF.

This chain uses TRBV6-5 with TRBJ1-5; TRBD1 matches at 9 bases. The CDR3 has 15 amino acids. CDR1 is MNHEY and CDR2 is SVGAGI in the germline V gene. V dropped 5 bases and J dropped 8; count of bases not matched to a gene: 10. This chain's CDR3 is CASSPRTGAREPQHF. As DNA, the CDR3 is TGTGCCAGCAGTCCACGGACAGGGGCGCGTGAGCCCCAGCATTTT.

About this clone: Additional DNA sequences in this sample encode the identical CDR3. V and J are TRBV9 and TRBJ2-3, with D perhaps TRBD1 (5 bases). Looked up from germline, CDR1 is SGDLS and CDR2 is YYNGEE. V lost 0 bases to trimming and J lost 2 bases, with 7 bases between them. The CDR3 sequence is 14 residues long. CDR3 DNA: TGTGCCAGCAGCGTAGGGGGCGACACAGATACGCAGTATTTT. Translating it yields CASSVGGDTDTQYF.

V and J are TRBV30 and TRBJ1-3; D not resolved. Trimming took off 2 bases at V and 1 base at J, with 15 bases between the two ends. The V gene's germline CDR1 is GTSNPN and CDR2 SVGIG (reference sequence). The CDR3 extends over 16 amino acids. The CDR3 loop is CAWSRGSDLSGNTIYF. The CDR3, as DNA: TGTGCCTGGAGTCGGGGAAGCGACCTTTCTGGAAACACCATATATTTT.

The CDR3 region has the DNA TGTGCCAGCAGTCCCGGGTACGGGGCGAACACCGGGGAGCTGTTTTTT. Translation gives CASSPGYGANTGELFF. The V gene is TRBV28, the J gene TRBJ2-2, with D possibly being TRBD2 (5 bases). CDR1 MDHEN and CDR2 SYDVKM come from the germline V gene. The ends were cut back, 5 bases at V and 0 bases at J, with 13 bases in the middle. The length of the CDR3 is 16 residues.

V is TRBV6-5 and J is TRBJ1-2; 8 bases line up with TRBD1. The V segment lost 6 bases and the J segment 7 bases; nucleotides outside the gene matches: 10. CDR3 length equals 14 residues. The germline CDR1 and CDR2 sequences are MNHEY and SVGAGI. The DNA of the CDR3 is TGTGCCAGCAGGACCGGACAGGGTGTTGGTGGCTACACCTTC. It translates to CASRTGQGVGGYTF.

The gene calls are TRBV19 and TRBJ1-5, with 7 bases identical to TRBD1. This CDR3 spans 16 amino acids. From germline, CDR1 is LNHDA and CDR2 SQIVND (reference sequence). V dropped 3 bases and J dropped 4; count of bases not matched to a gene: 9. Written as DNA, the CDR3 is TGTGCCAGTAGTATCTTGACAGGGATAAGAAATCAGCCCCAGCATTTT. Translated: CASSILTGIRNQPQHF.

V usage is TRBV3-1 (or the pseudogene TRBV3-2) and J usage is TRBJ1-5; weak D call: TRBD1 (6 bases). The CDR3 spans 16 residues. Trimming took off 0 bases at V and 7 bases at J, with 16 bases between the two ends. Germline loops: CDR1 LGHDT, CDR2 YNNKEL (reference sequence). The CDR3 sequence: CASSQDPLGGGQPQHF. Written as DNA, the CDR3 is TGTGCCAGCAGCCAAGACCCCTTGGGGGGGGGCCAGCCCCAGCATTTT.

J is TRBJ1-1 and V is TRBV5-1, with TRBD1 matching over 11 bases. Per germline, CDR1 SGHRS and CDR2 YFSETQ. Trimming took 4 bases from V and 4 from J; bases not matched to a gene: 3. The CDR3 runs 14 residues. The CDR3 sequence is CASSVGTGGTEAFF. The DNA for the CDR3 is TGCGCCAGCAGCGTAGGGACAGGGGGCACTGAAGCTTTCTTT.

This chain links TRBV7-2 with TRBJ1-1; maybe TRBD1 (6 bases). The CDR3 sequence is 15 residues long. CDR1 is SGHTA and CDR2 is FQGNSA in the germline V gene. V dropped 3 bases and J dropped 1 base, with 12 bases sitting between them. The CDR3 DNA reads TGTGCCAGCAGCTTGGGGGGGCGCGGGAACACTGAAGCTTTCTTT. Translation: CASSLGGRGNTEAFF.

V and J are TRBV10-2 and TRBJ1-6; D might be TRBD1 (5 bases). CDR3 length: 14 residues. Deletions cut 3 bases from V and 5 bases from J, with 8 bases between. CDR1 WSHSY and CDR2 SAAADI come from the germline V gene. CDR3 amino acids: CASSDPGDNSPLHF. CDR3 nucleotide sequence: TGCGCCAGCAGTGACCCGGGGGATAATTCACCCCTCCACTTT.

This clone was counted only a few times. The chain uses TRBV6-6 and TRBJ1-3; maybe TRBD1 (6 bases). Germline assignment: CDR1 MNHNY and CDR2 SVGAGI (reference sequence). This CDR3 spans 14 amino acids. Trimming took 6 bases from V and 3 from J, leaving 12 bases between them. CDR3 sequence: CASSPGVFGNTIYF. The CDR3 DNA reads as TGTGCCAGCAGCCCAGGGGTTTTTGGAAACACCATATATTTT.

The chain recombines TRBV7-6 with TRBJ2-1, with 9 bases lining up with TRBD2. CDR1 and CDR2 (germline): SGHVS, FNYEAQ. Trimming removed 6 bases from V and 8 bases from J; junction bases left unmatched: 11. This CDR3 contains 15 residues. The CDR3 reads CASRLTGAGGHEQFF. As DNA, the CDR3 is TGTGCCAGCAGATTGACGGGAGCGGGGGGACATGAGCAGTTCTTC. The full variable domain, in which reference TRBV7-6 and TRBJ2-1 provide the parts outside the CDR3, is GAGVSQSPRYKVTKRGQDVALRCDPISGHVSLYWYRQALGQGPEFLTYFNYEAQQDKSGLPNDRFSAERPEGSISTLTIQRTEQRDSAMYRCASRLTGAGGHEQFFGPGTRLTVL.

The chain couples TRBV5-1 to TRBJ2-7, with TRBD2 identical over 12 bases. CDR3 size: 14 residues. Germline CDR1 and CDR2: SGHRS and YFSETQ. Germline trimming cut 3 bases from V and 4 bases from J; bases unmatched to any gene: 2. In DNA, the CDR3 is TGCGCCAGCAGCTCCGGGACTAGCGGGTACGAGCAGTACTTC. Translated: CASSSGTSGYEQYF.

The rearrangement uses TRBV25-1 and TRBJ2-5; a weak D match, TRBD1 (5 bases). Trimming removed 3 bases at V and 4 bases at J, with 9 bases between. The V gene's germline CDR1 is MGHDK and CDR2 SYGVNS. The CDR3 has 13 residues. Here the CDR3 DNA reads TGTGCCAGCAGTGACAGGGTATTAGAGACCCAGTACTTC. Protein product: CASSDRVLETQYF.

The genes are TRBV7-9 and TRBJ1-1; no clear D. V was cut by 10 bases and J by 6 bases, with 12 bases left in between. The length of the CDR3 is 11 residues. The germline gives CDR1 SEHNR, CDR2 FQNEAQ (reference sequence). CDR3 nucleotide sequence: TGTGCCATCCTTGAGGTGGCTGAAGCTTTCTTT. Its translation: CAILEVAEAFF.

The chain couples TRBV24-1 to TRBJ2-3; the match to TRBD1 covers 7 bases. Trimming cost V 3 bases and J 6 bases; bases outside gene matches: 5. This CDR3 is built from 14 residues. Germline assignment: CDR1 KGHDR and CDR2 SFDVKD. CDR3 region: CATSDRTGVDTQYF. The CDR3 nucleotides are TGTGCCACCAGTGATCGTACAGGGGTCGATACGCAGTATTTT.

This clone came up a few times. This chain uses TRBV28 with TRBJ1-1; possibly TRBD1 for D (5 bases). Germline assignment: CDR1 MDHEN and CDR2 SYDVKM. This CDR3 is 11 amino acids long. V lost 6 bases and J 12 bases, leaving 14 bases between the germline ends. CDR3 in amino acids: CASSSRWGTFF. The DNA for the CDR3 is TGTGCCAGCAGCTCAAGGTGGGGCACTTTCTTT.

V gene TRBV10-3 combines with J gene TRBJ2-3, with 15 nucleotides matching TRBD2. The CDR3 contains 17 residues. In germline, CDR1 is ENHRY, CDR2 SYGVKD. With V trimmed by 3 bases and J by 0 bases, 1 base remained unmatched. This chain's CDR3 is CAISDGTSGGSTDTQYF. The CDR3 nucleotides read TGTGCCATCAGTGACGGGACTAGCGGGGGGAGCACAGATACGCAGTATTTT.

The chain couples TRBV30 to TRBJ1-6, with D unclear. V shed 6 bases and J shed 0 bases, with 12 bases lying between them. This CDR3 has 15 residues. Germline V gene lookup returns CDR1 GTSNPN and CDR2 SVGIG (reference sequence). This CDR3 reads CACNYGSSYNSPLHF. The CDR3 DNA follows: TGTGCCTGTAATTACGGGAGCTCCTATAATTCACCCCTCCACTTT.